These 18 T cell receptor beta chains originate from one sample sequenced in a study of control samples from healthy donors and cancer patients (dated by TCRdb to 2018 to 2021). The library relied on the immunoSEQ multiplex PCR assay. TCRdb mirrors the immuneACCESS table, restricted to in-frame sequences. Some clones are absent from its copies; in checked studies, under half trace to an unresolved V gene, and the reason for the others is unknown. The table for this sample lists about 59,000 clones; approximately 87% of them were counted only once. About an eighth of the sample belongs to the ten largest clones. The sample was PBMCs. These receptors were obtained from a woman aged 55-75 years with lung cancer.

The rearrangement links TRBV19 to TRBJ1-1; 8 bases line up with TRBD1. Germline V gene data show CDR1 as LNHDA and CDR2 as SQIVND (reference sequence). The CDR3 loop spans 15 amino acids. J lost 5 bases, V lost 7 bases, and 12 bases had no gene match. CDR3 bases: TGTGCCAGTACCGTCGGACAGGGTCGGAGTACTGAAGCTTTCTTT. Its translation is CASTVGQGRSTEAFF.

The chain joins TRBV2 to TRBJ2-2; D is uncertain. Trimming shortened V by 7 bases and J by 0 bases, and 15 bases separated the two germline ends. Germline V CDR1 and CDR2: SNHLY, FYNNEI. The CDR3 is made up of 16 amino acids. The CDR3: CASMTGSYANTGELFF. The CDR3 DNA sequence: TGTGCCAGCATGACGGGCAGTTACGCGAACACCGGGGAGCTGTTTTTT.

The J gene is TRBJ2-5, the V gene TRBV25-1; 8 bases are a match to TRBD2. V shed 4 bases and J 2 bases; nucleotides not matched to a gene: 3. CDR1 is MGHDK and CDR2 is SYGVNS in the germline V gene. The CDR3 spans 14 residues. The CDR3 spells CASSGVAGQETQYF. Written as DNA, the CDR3 is TGTGCCAGCAGTGGCGTAGCGGGACAAGAGACCCAGTACTTC.

The chain has TRBV29-1 and TRBJ1-4; TRBD1 is a possible D gene (5 bases). This CDR3 is 12 amino acids long. CDR1 is SQVTM, CDR2 ANQGSEA, per germline. The V and J ends lost 5 bases and 8 bases respectively, with 12 bases between them. Written as DNA, the CDR3 is TGCAGCGTTCAACTGGGGGTGGAAAAACTGTTTTTT. Protein product: CSVQLGVEKLFF.

The chain recombines TRBV28 with TRBJ1-2; TRBD1 matches at 7 bases. CDR1 is MDHEN, CDR2 SYDVKM, per germline. The CDR3 contains 14 residues. The ends lost 10 bases at V and 1 base at J; junction bases unmatched: 9. The CDR3: CANIKGGVNYGYTF. CDR3 sequence (DNA): TGTGCCAACATCAAAGGGGGCGTTAACTATGGCTACACCTTC.

This clone appeared a single time. The chain couples TRBV5-4 to TRBJ2-7, with D perhaps matching TRBD2 (6 bases). CDR3 size: 15 residues. Germline CDR1 is SGHNT and CDR2 is YYREEE (reference sequence). Trimming pared 4 bases from V and 8 bases from J, leaving 22 bases between. CDR3 sequence reads: CASSATSNQAVKQYF. CDR3 nucleotides: TGTGCCAGCAGCGCCACTAGCAACCAGGCTGTCAAGCAGTACTTC.

The chain combines TRBV29-1 with TRBJ2-1, with D possibly being TRBD1 or TRBD2 (5 bases each). Trimming took off 6 bases at V and 5 bases at J, with 11 bases between the two ends. CDR1 SQVTM and CDR2 ANQGSEA come from the germline V gene. The CDR3 sequence is 12 residues long. This CDR3 reads CSVGEFDNEQFF. The CDR3 nucleotides read TGCAGCGTGGGGGAGTTCGACAATGAGCAGTTCTTC.

The table lists this clone with a few counts. This rearrangement joins TRBV3-1 (or the pseudogene TRBV3-2) to TRBJ1-1; 7 nucleotides match TRBD1. This CDR3 is built from 14 residues. CDR1 and CDR2 from the germline V gene are LGHDT and YNNKEL (reference sequence). V was pared by 1 base and J by 3 bases, with 2 bases of the junction left unmatched. This chain's CDR3 is CASSQVRGYTEAFF. The CDR3 coding sequence is TGTGCCAGCAGCCAAGTCAGGGGGTACACTGAAGCTTTCTTT.

J is TRBJ2-1 and V is TRBV13; the D is unclear. This CDR3 contains 18 residues. The germline V gene encodes CDR1 PRHDT and CDR2 FYEKMQ (reference sequence). The germline V and J ends were trimmed by 5 bases and 0 bases, with 20 bases remaining between them. As DNA, the CDR3 is TGTGCCAGCAGCCAACGGCCTGCGCTCGTGAGCTCCTACAATGAGCAGTTCTTC. It yields the protein CASSQRPALVSSYNEQFF. The entire variable domain, with the rest obtained from reference TRBV13 and TRBJ2-1, is as follows: AAGVIQSPRHLIKEKRETATLKCYPIPRHDTVYWYQQGPGQDPQFLISFYEKMQSDKGSIPDRFSAQQFSDYHSELNMSSLELGDSALYFCASSQRPALVSSYNEQFFGPGTRLTVL.

The CDR3 DNA reads as TGTGCCAGCAGCTGGGGACAGGGCAACGAGCAGTACTTC. It is translated as CASSWGQGNEQYF. The V gene is TRBV5-4, the J gene TRBJ2-7, with 9 bases matching TRBD1. The CDR3 consists of 13 residues. The V gene's germline CDR1 is SGHNT and CDR2 YYREEE (reference sequence). J lost 5 bases, V lost 3 bases, and 3 bases had no gene match.

The J gene is TRBJ2-1, the V gene TRBV9; 12 nucleotides line up with TRBD2. The CDR3 loop spans 13 amino acids. The junction had 4 bases not matched to a gene; V was cut back by 6 bases and J by 9 bases. In germline, CDR1 is SGDLS, CDR2 YYNGEE. The CDR3 DNA follows: TGTGCCAGCACTAGCGGGAGGGAGAGTGAGCAGTTCTTC. Its translation is CASTSGRESEQFF.

J is TRBJ1-5 and V is TRBV6-4, with D maybe TRBD1 (5 bases). Germline lookup yields CDR1 MRHNA and CDR2 SNTAGT. The V end was cut by 5 bases, the J end by 10 bases, with 15 bases between. The CDR3 length is 13 residues. The CDR3, as DNA: TGTGCCAGCAGTCCCAACGGGGGGGACCCCCAGCATTTT. Translating gives CASSPNGGDPQHF.

This clone came up once. V gene TRBV7-9 combines with J gene TRBJ2-1; a possible D gene is TRBD2 (6 bases). Trimming stripped 5 bases from V and 5 bases from J, with 16 bases between. The CDR3 is made up of 15 amino acids. Germline values: CDR1 SEHNR, CDR2 FQNEAQ (reference sequence). Here the CDR3 DNA reads TGTGCCAGCAGCCCTCGGGGGATAGCGGACAATGAGCAGTTCTTC. The encoded protein is CASSPRGIADNEQFF.

The count of this clone is one. The chain joins TRBV10-3 to TRBJ2-1; D gene uncertain. The ends were cut back, 3 bases at V and 9 bases at J, with 18 bases in the middle. Germline V gene lookup returns CDR1 ENHRY and CDR2 SYGVKD. This CDR3 region has 15 residues. The CDR3 DNA reads TGTGCCATCAGTGAAAGAGGTGGGGAAATGGGTGAGCAGTTCTTC. The encoded protein is CAISERGGEMGEQFF.

This chain links TRBV19 with TRBJ1-5; tentative D call: TRBD1 (5 bases). CDR1 LNHDA and CDR2 SQIVND come from the germline V gene (reference sequence). The CDR3 is made up of 15 amino acids. V lost 7 bases to trimming and J lost 2 bases, with 15 bases between them. DNA for the CDR3: TGTGCCAGTACCTTCGGTGGGGGGGGCAATCAGCCCCAGCATTTT. This sequence encodes CASTFGGGGNQPQHF.

The chain employs TRBV9 and TRBJ1-6, with 7 bases identical to TRBD1. Germline assignment: CDR1 SGDLS and CDR2 YYNGEE. V lost 0 bases and J lost 13; bases outside the gene matches: 4. CDR3 size: 13 residues. CDR3 nucleotides: TGTGCCAGCAGCGTAGAGACAGGGAGGCCCCTCCACTTT. It yields the protein CASSVETGRPLHF.

This chain connects TRBV5-1 to TRBJ2-2; D may be TRBD1 (6 bases). The germline V gene has CDR1 SGHRS and CDR2 YFSETQ. This CDR3 comprises 14 residues. V lost 9 bases and J lost 7, with 19 bases in between. Here the CDR3 reads CATREQGVSGELFF. The CDR3 DNA is TGCGCCACTCGCGAACAGGGTGTGAGCGGGGAGCTGTTTTTT.

The rearrangement uses TRBV2 and TRBJ2-5, with unresolved D. Germline V lookup: CDR1 SNHLY, CDR2 FYNNEI. Trimming pared 2 bases from V and 5 bases from J, leaving 9 bases between. CDR3 size: 13 residues. In nucleotides, the CDR3 is TGTGCCAGCAGTGAATATGGTCGGGAGACCCAGTACTTC. Encoded protein: CASSEYGRETQYF.